The TCR beta chain described here comes from a study of identifying expanded T cells in peripheral blood. Overall study findings and caveats: Across healthy donors, higher total template counts meant significantly greater approximately two-week count variance. Technical replicates showed approximately 1.2 changed clones; approximately 2 weeks 15 to 20; four weeks 19.

The CDR3 consists of 13 residues. The V gene lost 1 base and the J gene lost 6 bases, with 12 bases spanning the gap. Germline assignment: CDR1 GTSNPN and CDR2 SVGIG (reference sequence). Points on this clone: The antigen remains unidentified.

The method was immunoSEQ multiplex PCR; TCRdb's version includes in-frame clones alone and lacks a portion of them. Found here are some 95,000 clones, about 86% of them singletons; the top ten hold about 5.6%. Collection occurred without any documented infections or immune events in donors. Sequencing used blood. The TCR originated in a person aged 18-69 years in good health. The gene calls are TRBV30 and TRBJ1-2; D is ambiguous. CDR3 coding DNA: TGTGCCTGGAGTGATCTGGGGATAAATGGCTACACCTTC. This gives the protein CAWSDLGINGYTF.